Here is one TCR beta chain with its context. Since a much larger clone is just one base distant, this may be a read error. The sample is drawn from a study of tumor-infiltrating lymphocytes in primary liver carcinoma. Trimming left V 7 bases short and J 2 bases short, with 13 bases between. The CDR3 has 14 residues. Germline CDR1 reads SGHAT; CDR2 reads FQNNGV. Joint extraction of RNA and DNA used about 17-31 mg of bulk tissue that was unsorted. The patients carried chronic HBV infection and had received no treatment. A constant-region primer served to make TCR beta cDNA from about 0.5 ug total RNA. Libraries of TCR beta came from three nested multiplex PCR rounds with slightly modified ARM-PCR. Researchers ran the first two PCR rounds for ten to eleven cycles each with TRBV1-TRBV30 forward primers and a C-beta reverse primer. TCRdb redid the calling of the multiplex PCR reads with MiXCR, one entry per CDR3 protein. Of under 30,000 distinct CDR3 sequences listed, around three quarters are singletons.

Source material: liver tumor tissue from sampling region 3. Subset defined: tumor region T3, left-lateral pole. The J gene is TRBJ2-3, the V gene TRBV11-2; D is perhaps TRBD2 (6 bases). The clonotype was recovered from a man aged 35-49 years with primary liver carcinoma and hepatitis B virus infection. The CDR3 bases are TGTGCCAGCAACCTGGGACTGCCCACAGATACGCAGTATTTT. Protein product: CASNLGLPTDTQYF.